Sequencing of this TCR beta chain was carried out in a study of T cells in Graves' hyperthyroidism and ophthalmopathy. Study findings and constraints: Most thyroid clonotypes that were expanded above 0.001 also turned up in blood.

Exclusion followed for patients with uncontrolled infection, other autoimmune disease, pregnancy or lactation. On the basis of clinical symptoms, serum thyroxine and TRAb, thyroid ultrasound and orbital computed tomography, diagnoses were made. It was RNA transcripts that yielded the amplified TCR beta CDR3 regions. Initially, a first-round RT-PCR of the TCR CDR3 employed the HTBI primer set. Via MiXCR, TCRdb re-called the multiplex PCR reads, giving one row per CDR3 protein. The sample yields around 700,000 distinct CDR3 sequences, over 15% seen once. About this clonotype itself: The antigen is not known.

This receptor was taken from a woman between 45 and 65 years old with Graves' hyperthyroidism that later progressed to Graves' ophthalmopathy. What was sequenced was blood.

CDR3 nucleotides: TGTGCCACACGAGAAGGGGAGCTGTTTTTT. This translates into CATREGELFF. The chain recombines TRBV19 with TRBJ2-2; D unclear. Looked up from germline, CDR1 is LNHDA and CDR2 is SQIVND (reference sequence). Trimming removed 10 bases at V and 8 bases at J, with 8 bases between. CDR3 length: 10 amino acids.